This T cell receptor beta chain was recorded in a study of blood T cell repertoires in COVID-19. About the research overall: Acute-phase and convalescent COVID-19 samples originated in the United States, Italy and Spain. PBMCs, B-cell-depleted T cells, or T cells provided the cDNA or gDNA that made up the material.

V gave up 6 bases and J gave up 3 bases; unmatched junction bases: 12. CDR1 and CDR2 from the germline V gene are SGHRS and YFSETQ. The CDR3 contains 16 residues. Per the authors' pipeline: For nucleated cells, counts were estimated from reference gene primer amplification. Generated by immunoSEQ multiplex PCR, the TCRdb table keeps only in-frame clones and is missing some. Clone size and V and J calls were adopted from that table, with D and trimming inferred from the DNA. The sample yields over 300,000 clones, around 90% seen once. This TCR derives from a man aged 18 to 30 with active or convalescent COVID-19. This sequence joins TRBV5-1 and TRBJ2-5; TRBD1 matches at 9 bases. The specimen sequenced was peripheral blood. CDR3 DNA: TGCGCCAGCAAATCTAGGGGACAGGGAAATGAAGAGACCCAGTACTTC. It codes for CASKSRGQGNEETQYF. Full variable domain (missing parts from reference TRBV5-1 and TRBJ2-5): KAGVTQTPRYLIKTRGQQVTLSCSPISGHRSVSWYQQTPGQGLQFLFEYFSETQRNKGNFPGRFSGRQFSNSRSEMNVSTLELGDSALYLCASKSRGQGNEETQYFGPGTRLLVL.